A few counts support the clone carrying this T cell receptor beta chain. TCRdb used MiXCR to reprocess the 5' RACE reads, holding one entry per CDR3 protein. The table shows some 350,000 distinct CDR3 sequences, with 8.5% to 10% occurring only once. This entry is derived from a study of T cells after yellow fever vaccination. This clonotype originated in a man aged 18-30 years who received the YFV17D yellow fever vaccine. Sequencing used PBMCs, obtained on the day of the first yellow fever vaccination.

CDR3 protein: CSARDRSFTNQPQHF. For the CDR3, the DNA is TGCAGTGCTAGAGATCGGAGCTTCACCAATCAGCCCCAGCATTTT. The rearrangement joins TRBV20-1 to TRBJ1-5; D uncertain. V shed 0 bases and J shed 3 bases, with 12 bases lying between them. The CDR3 totals 15 residues. CDR1 is DFQATT and CDR2 is SNEGSKA in the germline V gene (reference sequence).